Sequencing of this T cell receptor (beta chain) was carried out in a study of blood T cell repertoires in COVID-19. Germline-derived CDR1 and CDR2 are SNHLY and FYNNEI. CDR3 size: 17 residues. J was trimmed by 7 bases and V by 7 bases; bases with no gene match: 20. Assay: immunoSEQ multiplex PCR; the TCRdb copy retains only in-frame clones and omits some. The repertoire holds roughly 160,000 clones, with approximately 90% as singletons. V usage is TRBV2 and J usage is TRBJ2-7, with 9 positions matching TRBD1. The sequenced material came from peripheral blood. This sequence originates from a woman between 65 and 79 years old with COVID-19, enrolled during active disease. CDR3 protein: CASTPGRTGAPPREQYF. The CDR3 DNA reads as TGTGCCAGCACTCCCGGGAGGACAGGGGCCCCCCCTCGGGAGCAGTACTTC.